Below are 32 T cell receptor beta chains sequenced from a single sample in a study of blood T cell repertoires in COVID-19. TCRdb's table, derived via immunoSEQ multiplex PCR, lists solely in-frame clones and lacks some. The sample contains about 150,000 clones, 65% to 90% of which appear only once. Source material: peripheral blood. Receptors originate from a woman between 50 and 59 years old with acute or convalescent COVID-19.

The J gene is TRBJ2-2, the V gene TRBV19, with D possibly being TRBD2 (7 bases). The CDR3 runs 15 residues. The V end was cut by 6 bases, the J end by 4 bases, with 15 bases between. Germline loops: CDR1 LNHDA, CDR2 SQIVND (reference sequence). The CDR3 nucleotides are TGTGCCAGTAGGGAAGGGGGGGGCCGCACCGGGGAGCTGTTTTTT. This encodes CASREGGGRTGELFF.

V usage is TRBV28 and J usage is TRBJ2-7; D unresolved. Germline assignment: CDR1 MDHEN and CDR2 SYDVKM. The CDR3 is made up of 14 amino acids. V was shortened by 6 bases and J by 3 bases, with 15 bases between the two germline ends. The CDR3 spells CASSLTPGYYEQYF. Written as DNA, the CDR3 is TGTGCCAGCAGCCTAACCCCAGGTTACTACGAGCAGTACTTC.

This clone has just a few counts. This chain connects TRBV2 to TRBJ1-5, with D possibly matching TRBD1 (6 bases). From germline, CDR1 is SNHLY and CDR2 FYNNEI. The CDR3 runs 15 residues. Trimming pared 5 bases from V and 4 bases from J, leaving 15 bases between. The CDR3 protein is CASSLPGHVNQPQHF. The CDR3 coding sequence is TGTGCCAGCAGTTTACCGGGACACGTAAATCAGCCCCAGCATTTT. Complete variable domain (other parts from reference TRBV2 and TRBJ1-5): EPEVTQTPSHQVTQMGQEVILRCVPISNHLYFYWYRQILGQKVEFLVSFYNNEISEKSEIFDDQFSVERPDGSNFTLKIRSTKLEDSAMYFCASSLPGHVNQPQHFGDGTRLSIL.

The chain combines TRBV6-5 with TRBJ2-4; D may be TRBD2 (5 bases). Germline CDR1 is MNHEY and CDR2 is SVGAGI. The CDR3 is made up of 16 amino acids. With 2 bases removed from V and 1 base from J, the gap between germline ends came to 12 bases. This CDR3 reads CASSYSVTGAKNIQYF. CDR3 bases: TGTGCCAGCAGTTACAGTGTAACGGGGGCCAAAAACATTCAGTACTTC.

The chain combines TRBV5-4 with TRBJ2-5; 9 bases line up with TRBD1. The CDR3 spans 18 residues. Germline-derived CDR1 and CDR2 are SGHNT and YYREEE (reference sequence). The J segment lost 2 bases and the V segment lost 0 bases, leaving 11 bases of the junction unmatched. CDR3 DNA: TGTGCCAGCAGCTTGGAGAAACAGGGGGCCCCCCGGCAAGAGACCCAGTACTTC. This sequence encodes CASSLEKQGAPRQETQYF.

The genes are TRBV18 and TRBJ1-4, with D unresolved. Per the germline V gene, CDR1 is KGHSH and CDR2 is LQKENI. V was trimmed by 2 bases and J by 5 bases, leaving 12 bases between them. The CDR3 loop spans 15 amino acids. The CDR3 sequence is CASSPSAGRNEKLFF. Written as DNA, the CDR3 is TGTGCCAGCTCACCATCGGCAGGCCGGAATGAAAAACTGTTTTTT.

The chain joins TRBV28 to TRBJ2-6; D not certain. V lost 6 bases and J 0 bases, leaving 18 bases between the germline ends. The CDR3 has 18 residues. Germline values: CDR1 MDHEN, CDR2 SYDVKM. The CDR3 coding sequence is TGTGCCAGCAGCCCGCCAGGTGGTGGGCTCTCTGGGGCCAACGTCCTGACTTTC. This translates into CASSPPGGGLSGANVLTF.

The rearrangement uses TRBV11-2 and TRBJ2-7, with 11 bases matching TRBD2. In germline, CDR1 is SGHAT, CDR2 FQNNGV. The ends lost 5 bases at V and 6 bases at J; junction bases unmatched: 12. The CDR3 sequence is 16 residues long. For the CDR3, the DNA is TGTGCCAGCAGCCTCCTGCCGGGACTAGCGGAGCGCGAGCAGTACTTC. This translates into CASSLLPGLAEREQYF.

The J gene is TRBJ1-3, the V gene TRBV16, with D tentatively TRBD1 (6 bases). The V gene's germline CDR1 is KGHSY and CDR2 FQNENV. CDR3 length: 14 residues. The V end lost 4 bases, the J end lost 3 bases, and 10 bases lay between the germline ends. Here the CDR3 reads CASSPRTDGNTIYF. The CDR3 DNA reads as TGTGCCAGCAGCCCCCGGACAGATGGAAACACCATATATTTT. The full variable domain, completed using reference TRBV16 and TRBJ1-3, is GEEVAQTPKHLVRGEGQKAKLYCAPIKGHSYVFWYQQVLKNEFKFLISFQNENVFDETGMPKERFSAKCLPNSPCSLEIQATKLEDSAVYFCASSPRTDGNTIYFGEGSWLTVV.

Points on this clone: Other DNA sequences in this sample translate to the same CDR3. The rearrangement links TRBV7-3 to TRBJ2-3; D perhaps matches TRBD2 (5 bases). CDR1 and CDR2 (germline): SGHTA, FQGTGA. V shed 2 bases and J shed 5 bases, with 5 bases lying between them. The CDR3 sequence is 12 residues long. In nucleotides, the CDR3 is TGTGCCAGCAGCTTAGGGAGAGATACGCAGTATTTT. This sequence encodes CASSLGRDTQYF.

This sequence joins TRBV7-3 and TRBJ2-2; tentative D call: TRBD2 (6 bases). CDR1 is SGHTA, CDR2 FQGTGA, per germline. The V and J ends lost 5 bases and 1 base respectively, with 8 bases between them. This CDR3 contains 14 residues. The CDR3 DNA follows: TGTGCCAGCAGCAGGGACTTGAACACCGGGGAGCTGTTTTTT. This sequence encodes CASSRDLNTGELFF. Using reference TRBV7-3 and TRBJ2-2 for the parts outside the CDR3, the full variable domain is GAGVSQTPSNKVTEKGKYVELRCDPISGHTALYWYRQSLGQGPEFLIYFQGTGAADDSGLPNDRFFAVRPEGSVSTLKIQRTERGDSAVYLCASSRDLNTGELFFGEGSRLTVL.

The rearrangement joins TRBV19 to TRBJ2-5, with D perhaps TRBD2 (6 bases). Germline CDR1 reads LNHDA; CDR2 reads SQIVND (reference sequence). The CDR3 extends over 14 amino acids. Trimming shortened V by 2 bases and J by 3 bases, and 10 bases separated the two germline ends. The CDR3 is CASSIIGGEETQYF. CDR3 in DNA: TGTGCCAGTAGTATAATCGGGGGAGAAGAGACCCAGTACTTC.

This chain links TRBV3-1 (or the pseudogene TRBV3-2) with TRBJ2-7, with 7 bases that match TRBD1. The trim removed 6 bases at V and 5 bases at J, leaving 10 bases unmatched. Germline V CDR1 and CDR2: LGHDT, YNNKEL (reference sequence). This CDR3 spans 14 amino acids. CDR3 sequence reads: CASSFRQGDNEQYF. DNA of the CDR3: TGTGCCAGCAGTTTTAGACAGGGAGACAACGAGCAGTACTTC.

J is TRBJ2-7 and V is TRBV6-5; 7 nucleotides align to TRBD2. V lost 6 bases, J lost 5 bases, and 10 bases stayed unmatched. From germline, CDR1 is MNHEY and CDR2 SVGAGI. The CDR3 length is 14 residues. The CDR3 DNA follows: TGTGCCAGCAGCCTCGGACTAGGGGTCAACGAGCAGTACTTC. Its protein product is CASSLGLGVNEQYF.

The chain couples TRBV25-1 to TRBJ1-4; D unresolved. V was pared by 7 bases and J by 4 bases, with 19 bases between. The CDR3 loop spans 16 amino acids. Germline V lookup: CDR1 MGHDK, CDR2 SYGVNS. CDR3 bases: TGTGCCAGCAAGACGTCCAGCGCCCGGAGTAATGAAAAACTGTTTTTT. Its translation is CASKTSSARSNEKLFF. Full variable domain (outside the CDR3, taken from reference TRBV25-1 and TRBJ1-4): EADIYQTPRYLVIGTGKKITLECSQTMGHDKMYWYQQDPGMELHLIHYSYGVNSTEKGDLSSESTVSRIRTEHFPLTLESARPSHTSQYLCASKTSSARSNEKLFFGSGTQLSVL.

The chain links TRBV5-4 to TRBJ1-2; tentatively, D is TRBD1 (6 bases). Between the trimmed V and J ends, which lost 4 bases and 4 bases, there was a span of 14 bases. The CDR3 length is 14 residues. Germline loops: CDR1 SGHNT, CDR2 YYREEE (reference sequence). CDR3 loop: CASSPGGGGYGYTF. Written as DNA, the CDR3 is TGTGCCAGCAGCCCTGGAGGGGGGGGCTATGGCTACACCTTC.

The chain couples TRBV5-6 to TRBJ2-1, with a weak D call TRBD1 (6 bases). Per the germline V gene, CDR1 is SGHDT and CDR2 is YYEEEE. The CDR3 covers 14 residues. V lost 3 bases and J 8 bases, leaving 15 bases between the germline ends. The CDR3 loop reads CASSSIRGSDEQFF. The CDR3 DNA follows: TGTGCCAGCAGCTCGATTAGGGGGAGCGATGAGCAGTTCTTC.

V gene TRBV6-5 combines with J gene TRBJ1-2; no reliable D call. Trimming removed 6 bases at V and 0 bases at J, with 11 bases between. Germline V lookup: CDR1 MNHEY, CDR2 SVGAGI. The CDR3 is 14 residues long. The DNA of the CDR3 is TGTGCCAGCAGGAGGGCCGCGTCTAACTATGGCTACACCTTC. This encodes CASRRAASNYGYTF.

The chain recombines TRBV20-1 with TRBJ2-1; D may be TRBD1 (6 bases). From germline, CDR1 is DFQATT and CDR2 SNEGSKA (reference sequence). The V end lost 6 bases, the J end lost 12 bases, and 15 bases lay between the germline ends. This CDR3 has 11 residues. DNA of the CDR3: TGCAGTGCCCCGCTAGGGGGTGGGCAGTTCTTC. It codes for CSAPLGGGQFF.

This chain connects TRBV18 to TRBJ2-3; 8 nucleotides agree with TRBD1. V dropped 3 bases and J dropped 0; count of bases not matched to a gene: 2. The germline V gene encodes CDR1 KGHSH and CDR2 LQKENI. The CDR3 is 15 residues long. The CDR3 region has the DNA TGTGCCAGCTCACCGGGACAGGCAAGCACAGATACGCAGTATTTT. It encodes CASSPGQASTDTQYF.

This clone was seen more than once but under ten times. The chain couples TRBV3-1 (or the pseudogene TRBV3-2) to TRBJ2-7; 9 bases are a match to TRBD1. The CDR3 runs to 15 residues. Germline lookup yields CDR1 LGHDT and CDR2 YNNKEL (reference sequence). Trimming cost V 4 bases and J 2 bases; bases outside gene matches: 6. The CDR3 DNA follows: TGTGCCAGCAGCCCCCCGGGACAGGGTGCCTACGAGCAGTACTTC. This codes for CASSPPGQGAYEQYF.

The chain employs TRBV4-1 and TRBJ2-1; D is unresolved. This CDR3 region has 16 residues. V was cut by 0 bases and J by 8 bases, with 17 bases left in between. The V gene's germline CDR1 is MGHRA and CDR2 YSYEKL. In DNA, the CDR3 is TGCGCCAGCAGCCAAGAGGGTATGACTCGGAACTATGAGCAGTTCTTC. It encodes CASSQEGMTRNYEQFF.

The V call is TRBV7-3, the J call TRBJ2-7; no firm D call. The CDR3 spans 15 residues. V lost 1 base to trimming and J lost 4 bases, with 14 bases between them. Germline values: CDR1 SGHTA, CDR2 FQGTGA. The CDR3 DNA reads as TGTGCCAGCAGCTTAAATCCGGGTGCCGTATACGAGCAGTACTTC. It yields the protein CASSLNPGAVYEQYF.

The V and J genes are TRBV24-1 and TRBJ2-1; 7 bases agree with TRBD1. CDR1 and CDR2 (germline): KGHDR, SFDVKD. The ends lost 3 bases at V and 6 bases at J; junction bases unmatched: 7. The CDR3 loop spans 15 amino acids. The DNA of the CDR3 is TGTGCCACCAGTGATCCAGCACAGGGGCGCAATGAGCAGTTCTTC. The encoded protein is CATSDPAQGRNEQFF.

The rearrangement uses TRBV5-1 and TRBJ2-5; 7 bases line up with TRBD2. The CDR3 is 16 residues long. V was pared by 2 bases and J by 1 base, with 8 bases of the junction left unmatched. CDR1 SGHRS and CDR2 YFSETQ come from the germline V gene. CDR3 bases: TGCGCCAGCAGCTTCCCCGTCGCTAGCGGCCAAGAGACCCAGTACTTC. Protein: CASSFPVASGQETQYF.

CDR3 protein: CASRDTYTGELFF. CDR3 DNA: TGTGCCAGCCGGGACACTTACACCGGGGAGCTGTTTTTT. The rearrangement links TRBV2 to TRBJ2-2; possible D gene TRBD1, 6 bases. V was shortened by 8 bases and J by 3 bases, with 10 bases between the two germline ends. CDR3 size: 13 residues. Germline V gene data show CDR1 as SNHLY and CDR2 as FYNNEI.

The chain joins TRBV14 to TRBJ2-6; weak D call: TRBD2 (6 bases). From germline, CDR1 is SGHDN and CDR2 FVKESK. CDR3 length: 17 residues. V was cut by 3 bases and J by 6 bases, with 18 bases left in between. The CDR3 region is CASSQWFGSLEANVLTF. The CDR3 coding sequence is TGTGCCAGCAGCCAGTGGTTCGGGAGTCTTGAGGCCAACGTCCTGACTTTC.

The chain is built from TRBV3-1 (or the pseudogene TRBV3-2) and TRBJ1-6; 7 nucleotides align to TRBD1. CDR1 is LGHDT, CDR2 YNNKEL, per germline (reference sequence). V dropped 1 base and J dropped 6; count of bases not matched to a gene: 3. CDR3 size: 15 residues. This CDR3 is CASSQGYRGNSPLHF. The CDR3 coding sequence is TGTGCCAGCAGCCAAGGGTACAGGGGTAATTCACCCCTCCACTTT.

This clone has only one observation. The chain couples TRBV7-2 to TRBJ1-4; D is undetermined. V lost 5 bases and J lost 4, with 17 bases in between. This CDR3 has 16 residues. The germline V gene encodes CDR1 SGHTA and CDR2 FQGNSA. In DNA form, the CDR3 reads TGTGCCAGCAGCATGGGAGTCCGTGGGAGTAATGAAAAACTGTTTTTT. Translation: CASSMGVRGSNEKLFF.

The chain recombines TRBV7-8 with TRBJ2-1, with a weak D call TRBD1 (6 bases). The CDR3 length is 15 residues. V dropped 0 bases and J dropped 0 bases, with 6 bases sitting between them. From germline, CDR1 is SGHVS and CDR2 FQNEAQ. The CDR3 sequence is CASSLAGHSYNEQFF. Here the CDR3 DNA reads TGTGCCAGCAGCTTAGCGGGACACTCCTACAATGAGCAGTTCTTC. The entire variable domain, with the rest obtained from reference TRBV7-8 and TRBJ2-1, is as follows: GAGVSQSPRYKVAKRGQDVALRCDPISGHVSLFWYQQALGQGPEFLTYFQNEAQLDKSGLPSDRFFAERPEGSVSTLKIQRTQQEDSAVYLCASSLAGHSYNEQFFGPGTRLTVL.

J is TRBJ2-5 and V is TRBV2; 10 nucleotides line up with TRBD1. V dropped 5 bases and J dropped 2; count of bases not matched to a gene: 5. Germline CDR1 and CDR2: SNHLY and FYNNEI. The CDR3 is 15 amino acids. DNA for the CDR3: TGTGCCAGCAGTTTCCGGGACAGGGGACAAGAGACCCAGTACTTC. Residues: CASSFRDRGQETQYF. The entire variable domain, with the rest obtained from reference TRBV2 and TRBJ2-5, is as follows: EPEVTQTPSHQVTQMGQEVILRCVPISNHLYFYWYRQILGQKVEFLVSFYNNEISEKSEIFDDQFSVERPDGSNFTLKIRSTKLEDSAMYFCASSFRDRGQETQYFGPGTRLLVL.

The CDR3 protein is CASSLRTGHSGNTIYF. For the CDR3, the DNA is TGCGCCAGCAGCCTAAGAACAGGCCACTCTGGAAACACCATATATTTT. The chain has TRBV5-1 and TRBJ1-3; the D gene is possibly TRBD1 (5 bases). Trimming stripped 4 bases from V and 0 bases from J, with 14 bases between. The CDR3 consists of 16 residues. Germline V gene sequence: CDR1 SGHRS, CDR2 YFSETQ. The full variable domain, rest sourced from reference TRBV5-1 and TRBJ1-3, is KAGVTQTPRYLIKTRGQQVTLSCSPISGHRSVSWYQQTPGQGLQFLFEYFSETQRNKGNFPGRFSGRQFSNSRSEMNVSTLELGDSALYLCASSLRTGHSGNTIYFGEGSWLTVV.